The rows below give T cell receptor beta chains drawn from one sample of a study of shared clonotypes between healthy human individuals. The table came from immunoSEQ multiplex PCR; TCRdb's copy has only in-frame clones and leaves some out. The repertoire holds 2 million to 2.5 million clones, with roughly 95% as singletons. The sequenced sample was naive CD4+ T cells sorted from blood. The receptors were sampled from a man aged 18 to 29 in good health. Both conserved end residues are part of each CDR3. Each record gives: D gene, J gene, CDR3 length, V gene, clone size, CDR3 protein, CDR3 DNA. A D gene is named only where the DNA matches it firmly. Clone size, where shown, is once, few, many, or a class for clones that have expanded.

D: NA; J: TRBJ1-6; length: 17; V: TRBV19; size: NA; CDR3: CASSRFVNRDRRSPLHF; DNA: TGTGCCAGTAGTAGGTTTGTTAACAGGGACCGACGATCACCCCTCCACTTT
D: NA; J: TRBJ1-1; length: 15; V: TRBV29-1; size: NA; CDR3: CSVERGTGLNTEAFF; DNA: TGCAGCGTTGAACGGGGCACAGGGTTGAACACTGAAGCTTTCTTT
D: TRBD2; J: TRBJ2-3; length: 14; V: TRBV10-3; size: NA; CDR3: CAIGLAGLGDTQYF; DNA: TGTGCCATAGGACTAGCGGGACTAGGTGATACGCAGTATTTT
D: NA; J: TRBJ1-2; length: 12; V: TRBV19; size: NA; CDR3: CASSPREYGYTF; DNA: TGTGCCAGTAGTCCACGGGAGTATGGCTACACCTTC
D: NA; J: TRBJ1-1; length: 15; V: TRBV6-5; size: NA; CDR3: CASSYDPGGNTEAFF; DNA: TGTGCCAGCAGTTATGACCCGGGTGGGAACACTGAAGCTTTCTTT
D: TRBD2; J: TRBJ2-1; length: 16; V: TRBV5-4; size: NA; CDR3: CASSKAAGGPYNEQFF; DNA: TGTGCCAGCAGCAAGGCAGCGGGAGGGCCCTACAATGAGCAGTTCTTC
D: TRBD1; J: TRBJ2-6; length: 18; V: TRBV4-2; size: once; CDR3: CASSQGDSFFSGANVLTF; DNA: TGTGCCAGCAGCCAAGGGGACAGTTTTTTCTCTGGGGCCAACGTCCTGACTTTC
D: NA; J: TRBJ1-5; length: 13; V: TRBV18; size: NA; CDR3: CASSPQSDQPQHF; DNA: TGTGCCAGCTCACCACAGTCTGATCAGCCCCAGCATTTT
D: NA; J: TRBJ1-4; length: 15; V: TRBV28; size: once; CDR3: CASSTGGAQGEKLFF; DNA: TGTGCCAGCAGTACAGGAGGGGCGCAGGGTGAAAAACTGTTTTTT
D: NA; J: TRBJ1-1; length: 16; V: TRBV19; size: NA; CDR3: CASSIGRMILNTEAFF; DNA: TGTGCCAGTAGTATAGGCAGAATGATACTGAACACTGAAGCTTTCTTT